This TCR beta chain was found in a study of shared clonotypes between healthy human individuals. Study-wide points: Several donors held 4.5% to 5% of naive CD4 clonotypes in common.

V gave up 2 bases and J gave up 4 bases, with 9 bases separating them. The CDR3 is made up of 14 amino acids. CDR1 is SEHNR, CDR2 FQNEAQ, per germline (reference sequence). Remarks on this clone: Its specificity is not known.

CD45RA-negative memory and CD45RA+ naive subsets were split from the CD4+ cells. Samples underwent the assay at deep level. For sorted subsets, 200 ng DNA per replicate equaled around 30,000 T cell genomes. Clones were sequenced by immunoSEQ multiplex PCR, and TCRdb holds only the in-frame ones, with some missing. The table lists 600,000 to 700,000 clones, more than 70% of them singletons. The sequenced sample consisted of memory CD4+ T cells sorted from blood. Subset reported: CD45RA-negative fraction. V is TRBV7-9 and J is TRBJ2-4, with D possibly being TRBD2 (6 bases). This clonotype was obtained from a woman in her 30s in good health. The CDR3 DNA reads as TGTGCCAGCAGCTTAATCGCGGGAAAAAACATTCAGTACTTC. As protein: CASSLIAGKNIQYF. The variable domain in full, completed from reference TRBV7-9 and TRBJ2-4, reads DTGVSQNPRHKITKRGQNVTFRCDPISEHNRLYWYRQTLGQGPEFLTYFQNEAQLEKSRLLSDRFSAERPKGSFSTLEIQRTEQGDSAMYLCASSLIAGKNIQYFGAGTRLSVL.